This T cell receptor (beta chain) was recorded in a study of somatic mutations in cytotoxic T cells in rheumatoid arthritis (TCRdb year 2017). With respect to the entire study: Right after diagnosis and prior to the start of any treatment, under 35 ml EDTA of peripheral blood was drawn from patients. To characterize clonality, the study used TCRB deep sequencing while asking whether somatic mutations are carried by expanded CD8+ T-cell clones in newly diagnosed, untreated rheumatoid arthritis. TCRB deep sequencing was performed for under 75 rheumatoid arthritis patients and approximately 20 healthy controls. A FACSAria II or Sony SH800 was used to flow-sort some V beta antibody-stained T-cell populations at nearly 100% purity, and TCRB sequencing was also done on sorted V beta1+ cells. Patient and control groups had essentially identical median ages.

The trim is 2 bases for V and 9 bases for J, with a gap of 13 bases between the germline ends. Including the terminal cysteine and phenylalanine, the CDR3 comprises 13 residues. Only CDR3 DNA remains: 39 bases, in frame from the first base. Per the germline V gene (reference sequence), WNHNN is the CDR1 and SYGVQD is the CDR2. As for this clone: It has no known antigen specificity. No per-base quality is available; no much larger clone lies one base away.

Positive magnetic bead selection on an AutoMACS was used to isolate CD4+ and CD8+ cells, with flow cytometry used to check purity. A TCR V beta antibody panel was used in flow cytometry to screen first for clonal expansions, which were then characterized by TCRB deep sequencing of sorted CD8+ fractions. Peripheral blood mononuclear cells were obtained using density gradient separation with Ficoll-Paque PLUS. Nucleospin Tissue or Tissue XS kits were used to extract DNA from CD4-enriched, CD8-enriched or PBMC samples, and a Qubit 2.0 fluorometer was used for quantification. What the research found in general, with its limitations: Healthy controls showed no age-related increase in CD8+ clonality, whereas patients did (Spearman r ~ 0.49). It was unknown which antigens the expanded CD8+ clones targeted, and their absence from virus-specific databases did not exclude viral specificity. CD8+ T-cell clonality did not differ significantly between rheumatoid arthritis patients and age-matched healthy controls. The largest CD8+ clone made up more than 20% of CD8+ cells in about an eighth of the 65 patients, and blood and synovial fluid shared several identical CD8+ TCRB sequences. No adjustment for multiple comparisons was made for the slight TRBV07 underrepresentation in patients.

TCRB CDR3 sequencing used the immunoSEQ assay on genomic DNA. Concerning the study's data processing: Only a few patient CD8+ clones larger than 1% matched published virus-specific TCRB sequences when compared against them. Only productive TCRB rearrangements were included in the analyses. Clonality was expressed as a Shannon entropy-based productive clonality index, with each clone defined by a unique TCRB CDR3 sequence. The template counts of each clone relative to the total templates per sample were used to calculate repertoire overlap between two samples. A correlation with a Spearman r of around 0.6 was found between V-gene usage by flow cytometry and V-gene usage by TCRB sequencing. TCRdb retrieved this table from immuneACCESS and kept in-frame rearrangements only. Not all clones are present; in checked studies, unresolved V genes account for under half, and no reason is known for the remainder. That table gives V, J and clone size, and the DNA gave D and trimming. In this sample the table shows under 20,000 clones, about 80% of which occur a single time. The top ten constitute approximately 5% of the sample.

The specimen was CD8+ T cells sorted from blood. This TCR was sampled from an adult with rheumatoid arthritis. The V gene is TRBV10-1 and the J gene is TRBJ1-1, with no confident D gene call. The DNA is TGCGCCAGCAGTGAGACTCGCGACCGAAAAGCTTTCTTT. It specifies CASSETRDRKAFF.